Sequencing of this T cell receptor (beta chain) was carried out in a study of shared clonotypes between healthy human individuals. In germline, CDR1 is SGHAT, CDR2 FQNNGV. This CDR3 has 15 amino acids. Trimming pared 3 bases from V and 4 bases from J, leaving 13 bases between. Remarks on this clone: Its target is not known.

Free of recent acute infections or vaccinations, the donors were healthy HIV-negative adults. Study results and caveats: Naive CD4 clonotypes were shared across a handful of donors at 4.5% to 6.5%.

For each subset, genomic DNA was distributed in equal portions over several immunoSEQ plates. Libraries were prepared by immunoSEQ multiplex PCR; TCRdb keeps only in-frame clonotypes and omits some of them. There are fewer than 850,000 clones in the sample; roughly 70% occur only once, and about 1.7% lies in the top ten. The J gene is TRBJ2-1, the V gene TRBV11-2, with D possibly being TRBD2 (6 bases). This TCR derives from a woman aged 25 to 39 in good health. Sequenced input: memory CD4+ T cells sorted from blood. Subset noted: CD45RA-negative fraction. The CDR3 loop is CASSLSSGGYNEQFF. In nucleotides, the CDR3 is TGTGCCAGCAGCTTGAGTAGCGGAGGGTACAATGAGCAGTTCTTC.